This TCR beta chain was found in a study of cytomegalovirus exposure and HLA in healthy donors. Study as a whole: Early release data held 80 million to 100 million unique TCRs from HLA-typed donors. Study-level findings and limits: An analysis that came later showed most CMV-associated TCR beta chains appearing HLA-restricted. Later, TCR association rates were found to vary by HLA locus, highest for DRB1 and lowest for HLA-C. Presence/absence results assume similar sequencing depth per donor, which may not hold.

Concerning this clone itself: Antigen specificity is unknown.

Germline V CDR1 and CDR2: MDHEN, SYDVKM. V was cut by 2 bases and J by 12 bases, with 11 bases left in between. The CDR3 contains 12 residues. The PCR was carried out with 60 Vbeta primers and 13 Jbeta primers. Sequencing was performed with immunoSEQ multiplex PCR; in TCRdb, only in-frame clones are kept and a portion is missing. The sample lists about 190,000 clones; 60% to 80% were seen once. Material: PBMCs. This receptor was taken from a woman in her twenties or thirties in good health and CMV-seropositive. The V and J genes are TRBV28 and TRBJ2-4; D perhaps matches TRBD2 (5 bases). CDR3 in DNA: TGTGCCAGCAGTTTAGTTCGGGGAAATCAGTACTTC. Translating it yields CASSLVRGNQYF.